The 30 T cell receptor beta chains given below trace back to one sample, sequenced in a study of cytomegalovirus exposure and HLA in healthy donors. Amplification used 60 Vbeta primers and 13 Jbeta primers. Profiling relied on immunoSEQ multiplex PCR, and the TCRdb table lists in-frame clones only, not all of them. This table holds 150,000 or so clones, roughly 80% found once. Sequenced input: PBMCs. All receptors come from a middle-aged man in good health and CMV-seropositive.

The CDR3 nucleotides read TGTGCCAGCAACCGTGACAGGCATGATGGCTACACCTTC. As protein: CASNRDRHDGYTF. This rearrangement joins TRBV7-2 to TRBJ1-2, with a tentative D call TRBD1 (6 bases). CDR3 length: 13 residues. Germline CDR1 reads SGHTA; CDR2 reads FQGNSA. V was cut by 7 bases and J by 6 bases, with 15 bases left in between.

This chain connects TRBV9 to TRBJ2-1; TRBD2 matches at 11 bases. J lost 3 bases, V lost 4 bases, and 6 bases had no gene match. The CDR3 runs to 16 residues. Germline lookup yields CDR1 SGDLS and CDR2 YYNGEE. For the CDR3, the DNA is TGTGCCAGCAGCCCCCAGACTAGCGGGAACTACAATGAGCAGTTCTTC. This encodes CASSPQTSGNYNEQFF.

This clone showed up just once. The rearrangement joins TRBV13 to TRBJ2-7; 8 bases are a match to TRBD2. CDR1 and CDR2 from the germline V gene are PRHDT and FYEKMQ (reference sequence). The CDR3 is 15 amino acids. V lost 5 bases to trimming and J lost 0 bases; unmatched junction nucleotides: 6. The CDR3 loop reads CASSGGGTSSYEQYF. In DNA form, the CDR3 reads TGTGCCAGCAGCGGCGGCGGGACTAGCTCCTACGAGCAGTACTTC.

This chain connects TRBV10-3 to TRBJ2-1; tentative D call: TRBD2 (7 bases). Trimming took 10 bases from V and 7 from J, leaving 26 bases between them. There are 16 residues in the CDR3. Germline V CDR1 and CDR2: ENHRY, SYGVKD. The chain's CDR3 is CATGEGGASVGNEQFF. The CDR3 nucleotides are TGTGCCACCGGGGAGGGGGGGGCTAGCGTGGGTAATGAGCAGTTCTTC.

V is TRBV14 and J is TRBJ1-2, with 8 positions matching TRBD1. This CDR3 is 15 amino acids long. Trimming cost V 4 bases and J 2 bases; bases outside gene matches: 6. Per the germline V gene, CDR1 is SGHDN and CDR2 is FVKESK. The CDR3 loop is CASSLYRGWNYGYTF. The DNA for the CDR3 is TGTGCCAGCAGCCTCTACAGGGGGTGGAACTATGGCTACACCTTC. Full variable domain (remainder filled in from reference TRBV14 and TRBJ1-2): EAGVTQFPSHSVIEKGQTVTLRCDPISGHDNLYWYRRVMGKEIKFLLHFVKESKQDESGMPNNRFLAERTGGTYSTLKVQPAELEDSGVYFCASSLYRGWNYGYTFGSGTRLTVV.

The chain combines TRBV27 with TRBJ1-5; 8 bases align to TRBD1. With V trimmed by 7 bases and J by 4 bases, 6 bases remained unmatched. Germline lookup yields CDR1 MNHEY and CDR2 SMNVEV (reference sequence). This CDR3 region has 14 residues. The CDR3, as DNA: TGTGCCAGCAAGACGGGACAGGTAAATCAGCCCCAGCATTTT. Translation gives CASKTGQVNQPQHF.

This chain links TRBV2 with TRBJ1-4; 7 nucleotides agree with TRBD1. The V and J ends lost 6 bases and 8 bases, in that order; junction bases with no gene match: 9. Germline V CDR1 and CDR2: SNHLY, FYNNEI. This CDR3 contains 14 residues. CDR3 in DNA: TGTGCCAGCAGCTCCAACAGGGGTGAAGAAAAACTGTTTTTT. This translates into CASSSNRGEEKLFF.

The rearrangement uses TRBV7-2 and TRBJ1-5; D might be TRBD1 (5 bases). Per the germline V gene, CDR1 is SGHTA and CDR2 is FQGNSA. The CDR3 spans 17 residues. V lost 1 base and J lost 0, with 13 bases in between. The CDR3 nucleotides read TGTGCCAGCAGCTTAGTCGCCAGGGCCAGTAGCAATCAGCCCCAGCATTTT. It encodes CASSLVARASSNQPQHF.

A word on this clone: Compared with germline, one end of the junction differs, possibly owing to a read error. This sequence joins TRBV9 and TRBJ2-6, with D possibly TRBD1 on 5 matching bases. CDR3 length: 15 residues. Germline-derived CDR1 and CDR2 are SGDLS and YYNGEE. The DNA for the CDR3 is TGTGCCAGCAGCCCACAACGGTCTGGGGCCAACGGCCTGACTTTC. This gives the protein CASSPQRSGANGLTF.

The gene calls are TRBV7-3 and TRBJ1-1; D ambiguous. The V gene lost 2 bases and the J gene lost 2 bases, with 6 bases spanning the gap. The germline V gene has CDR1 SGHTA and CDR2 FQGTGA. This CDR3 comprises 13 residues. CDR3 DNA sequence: TGTGCCAGCAGCTTAGAGGGAAACACTGAAGCTTTCTTT. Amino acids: CASSLEGNTEAFF.

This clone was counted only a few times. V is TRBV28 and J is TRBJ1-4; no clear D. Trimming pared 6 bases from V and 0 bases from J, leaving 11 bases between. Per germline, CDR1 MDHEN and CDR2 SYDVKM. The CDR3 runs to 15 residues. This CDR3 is CASSTYSSTNEKLFF. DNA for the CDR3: TGTGCCAGCAGCACTTACAGCTCAACTAATGAAAAACTGTTTTTT. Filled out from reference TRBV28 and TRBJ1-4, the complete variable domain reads DVKVTQSSRYLVKRTGEKVFLECVQDMDHENMFWYRQDPGLGLRLIYFSYDVKMKEKGDIPEGYSVSREKKERFSLILESASTNQTSMYLCASSTYSSTNEKLFFGSGTQLSVL.

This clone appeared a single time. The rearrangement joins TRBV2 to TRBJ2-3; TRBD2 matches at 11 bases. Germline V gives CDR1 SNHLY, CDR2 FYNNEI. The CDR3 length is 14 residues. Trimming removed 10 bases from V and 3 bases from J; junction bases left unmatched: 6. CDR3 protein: CATRLAGNTDTQYF. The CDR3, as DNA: TGTGCCACTCGACTAGCGGGAAATACAGATACGCAGTATTTT.

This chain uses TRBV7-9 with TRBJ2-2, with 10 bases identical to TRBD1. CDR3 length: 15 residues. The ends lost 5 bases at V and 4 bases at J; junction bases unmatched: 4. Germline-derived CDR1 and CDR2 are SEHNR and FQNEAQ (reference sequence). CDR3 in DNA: TGTGCCAGCAGCCTGACAGGGGGCGGCACCGGGGAGCTGTTTTTT. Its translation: CASSLTGGGTGELFF.

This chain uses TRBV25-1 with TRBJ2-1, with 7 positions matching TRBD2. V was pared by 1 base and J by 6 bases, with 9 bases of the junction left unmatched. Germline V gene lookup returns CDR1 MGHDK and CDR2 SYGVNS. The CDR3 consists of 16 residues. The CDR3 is CASSEFGGSLFNEQFF. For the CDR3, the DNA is TGTGCCAGCAGTGAATTCGGCGGGAGTCTCTTCAATGAGCAGTTCTTC.

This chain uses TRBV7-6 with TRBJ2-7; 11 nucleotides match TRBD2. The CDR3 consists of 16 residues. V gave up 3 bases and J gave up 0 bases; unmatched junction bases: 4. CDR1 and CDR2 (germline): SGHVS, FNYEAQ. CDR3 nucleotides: TGTGCCAGCAGCTTGGGTAGCGGGAGGGGCTCCTACGAGCAGTACTTC. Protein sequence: CASSLGSGRGSYEQYF.

The CDR3 bases are TGTGCCAGCAGTGAGATGGTAGCGGCCGCCAATGAGCAGTTCTTC. It encodes CASSEMVAAANEQFF. The chain couples TRBV6-1 to TRBJ2-1; TRBD2 might be the D (6 bases). The CDR3 loop spans 15 amino acids. The V end lost 3 bases, the J end lost 6 bases, and 15 bases lay between the germline ends. The germline CDR1 and CDR2 sequences are MNHNS and SASEGT.

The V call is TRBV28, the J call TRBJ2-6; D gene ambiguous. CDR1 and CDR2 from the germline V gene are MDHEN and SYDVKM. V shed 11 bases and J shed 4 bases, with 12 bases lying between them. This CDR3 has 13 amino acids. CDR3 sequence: CAVHKSGANVLTF. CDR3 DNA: TGTGCCGTTCACAAGTCCGGGGCCAACGTCCTGACTTTC.

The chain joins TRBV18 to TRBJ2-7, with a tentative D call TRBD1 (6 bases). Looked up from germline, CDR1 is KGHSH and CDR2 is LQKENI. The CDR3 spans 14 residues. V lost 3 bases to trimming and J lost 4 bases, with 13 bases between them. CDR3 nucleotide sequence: TGTGCCAGCTCACCGCTGGGACACTCGTACGAGCAGTACTTC. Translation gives CASSPLGHSYEQYF.

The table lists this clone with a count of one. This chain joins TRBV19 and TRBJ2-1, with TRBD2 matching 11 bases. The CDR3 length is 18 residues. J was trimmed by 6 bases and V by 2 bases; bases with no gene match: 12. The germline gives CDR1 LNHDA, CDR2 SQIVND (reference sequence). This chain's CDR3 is CASSIIAGGPGFFNEQFF. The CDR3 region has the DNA TGTGCCAGTAGTATAATAGCGGGAGGGCCCGGGTTTTTCAATGAGCAGTTCTTC.

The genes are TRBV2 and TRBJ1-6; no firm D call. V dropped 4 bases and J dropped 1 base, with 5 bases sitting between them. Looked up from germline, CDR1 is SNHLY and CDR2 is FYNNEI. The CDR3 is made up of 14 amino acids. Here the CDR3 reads CASSGGSYNSPLHF. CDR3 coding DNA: TGTGCCAGCAGTGGAGGGTCCTATAATTCACCCCTCCACTTT.

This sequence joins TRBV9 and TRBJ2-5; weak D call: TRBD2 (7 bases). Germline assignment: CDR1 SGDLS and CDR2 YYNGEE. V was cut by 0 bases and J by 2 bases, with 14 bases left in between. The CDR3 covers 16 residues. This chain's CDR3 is CASSVAGGRGQETQYF. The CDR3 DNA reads TGTGCCAGCAGCGTAGCTGGGGGGAGGGGGCAAGAGACCCAGTACTTC.

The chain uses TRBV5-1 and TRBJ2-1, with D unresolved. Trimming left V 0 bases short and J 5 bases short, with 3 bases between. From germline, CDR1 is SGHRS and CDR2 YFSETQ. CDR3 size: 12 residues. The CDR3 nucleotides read TGCGCCAGCAGCTTGGTCGACAATGAGCAGTTCTTC. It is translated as CASSLVDNEQFF.

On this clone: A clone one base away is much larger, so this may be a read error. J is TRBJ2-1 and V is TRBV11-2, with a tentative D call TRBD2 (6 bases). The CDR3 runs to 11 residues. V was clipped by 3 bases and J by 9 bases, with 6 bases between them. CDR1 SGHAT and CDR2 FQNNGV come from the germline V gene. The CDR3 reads CASSLGGEQFF. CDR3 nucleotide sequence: TGTGCCAGCAGCTTGGGGGGTGAGCAGTTCTTC.

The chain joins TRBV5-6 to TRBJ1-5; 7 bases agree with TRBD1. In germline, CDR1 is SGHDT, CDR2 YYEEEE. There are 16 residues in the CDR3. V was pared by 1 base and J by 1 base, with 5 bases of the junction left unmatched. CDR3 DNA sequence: TGTGCCAGCAGCTTGAGTCCGGGACAGAGCAATCAGCCCCAGCATTTT. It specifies CASSLSPGQSNQPQHF.

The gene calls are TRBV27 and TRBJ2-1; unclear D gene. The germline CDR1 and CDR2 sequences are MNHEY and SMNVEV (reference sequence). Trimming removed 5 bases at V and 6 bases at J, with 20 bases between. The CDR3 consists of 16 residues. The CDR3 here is CASSQILAVRGNEQFF. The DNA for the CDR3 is TGTGCCAGCAGTCAAATATTAGCTGTACGCGGCAATGAGCAGTTCTTC.

The CDR3 region is CASSEATGHPYEQYF. CDR3 in DNA: TGTGCCAGCAGTGAAGCAACAGGACACCCCTACGAGCAGTACTTC. This rearrangement joins TRBV6-1 to TRBJ2-7, with D maybe TRBD1 (5 bases). Trimming left V 0 bases short and J 2 bases short, with 11 bases between. Germline values: CDR1 MNHNS, CDR2 SASEGT. The CDR3 covers 15 residues.

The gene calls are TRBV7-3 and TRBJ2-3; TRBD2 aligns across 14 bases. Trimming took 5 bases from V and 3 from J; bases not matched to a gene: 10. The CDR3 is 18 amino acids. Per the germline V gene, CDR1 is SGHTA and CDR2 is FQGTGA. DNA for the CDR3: TGTGCCAGCAGCCCGGGACTAGCGGGAGAATGGGGTACAGATACGCAGTATTTT. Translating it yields CASSPGLAGEWGTDTQYF.

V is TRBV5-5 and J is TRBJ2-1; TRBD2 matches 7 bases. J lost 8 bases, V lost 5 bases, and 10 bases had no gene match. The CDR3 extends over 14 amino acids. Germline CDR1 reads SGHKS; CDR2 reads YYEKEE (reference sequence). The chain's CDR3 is CASRLPSGGDEQFF. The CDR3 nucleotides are TGTGCCAGCAGATTACCCAGTGGGGGGGATGAGCAGTTCTTC.

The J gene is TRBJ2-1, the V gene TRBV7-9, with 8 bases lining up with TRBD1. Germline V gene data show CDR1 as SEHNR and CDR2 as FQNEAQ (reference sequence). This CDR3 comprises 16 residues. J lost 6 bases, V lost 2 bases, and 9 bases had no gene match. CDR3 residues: CASSLRGQDPFNEQFF. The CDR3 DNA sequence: TGTGCCAGCAGCTTACGGGGACAGGACCCCTTCAATGAGCAGTTCTTC. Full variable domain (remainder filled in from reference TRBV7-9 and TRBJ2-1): DTGVSQNPRHKITKRGQNVTFRCDPISEHNRLYWYRQTLGQGPEFLTYFQNEAQLEKSRLLSDRFSAERPKGSFSTLEIQRTEQGDSAMYLCASSLRGQDPFNEQFFGPGTRLTVL.

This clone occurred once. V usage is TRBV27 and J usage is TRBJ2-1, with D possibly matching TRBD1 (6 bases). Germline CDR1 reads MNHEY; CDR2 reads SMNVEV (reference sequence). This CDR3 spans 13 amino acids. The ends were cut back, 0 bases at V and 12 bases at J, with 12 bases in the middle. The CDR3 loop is CASSLSRQVRQFF. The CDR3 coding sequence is TGTGCCAGCAGTTTATCTAGACAGGTTCGGCAGTTCTTC.